One and the same sample provided the 31 T cell receptor beta chains below, sequenced in a study of T cells after yellow fever vaccination. One entry per CDR3 protein results from TCRdb running MiXCR on the 5' RACE reads. The table lists 50,000 to 75,000 distinct CDR3 sequences, approximately 6% of them singletons, with roughly 31% in the top ten. Sequenced material: PBMCs, either bulk or a sorted T-cell subset (CD4+, CD8+, memory, or dextramer-sorted; not recorded which), taken on the day of the yellow fever booster vaccination. These receptors were obtained from a young man who received the YFV17D yellow fever vaccine.

At least ten counts were recorded for this clonotype. The chain recombines TRBV7-9 with TRBJ2-1; TRBD2 matches at 11 bases. Unmatched junction bases numbered 8, after V lost 5 bases and J lost 8 bases. CDR1 is SEHNR and CDR2 is FQNEAQ in the germline V gene (reference sequence). This CDR3 is built from 15 residues. CDR3 sequence reads: CASSTLAGALHEQFF. Here the CDR3 DNA reads TGTGCCAGCAGCACACTAGCGGGGGCCCTCCATGAGCAGTTCTTC.

The chain recombines TRBV15 with TRBJ2-5, with TRBD1 identical over 10 bases. Germline loops: CDR1 LNHNV, CDR2 YYDKDF (reference sequence). The V gene end was trimmed by 5 bases and the J gene end by 4 bases; junction bases not matched to a gene: 7. This CDR3 comprises 15 residues. The CDR3 nucleotides read TGTGCCACCAGCCGCCGGGACAGGGGTTCAGAGACCCAGTACTTC. This translates into CATSRRDRGSETQYF.

The V gene is TRBV4-2, the J gene TRBJ1-1; possible D gene TRBD1, 5 bases. The germline CDR1 and CDR2 sequences are LGHNA and YNFKEQ. The CDR3 covers 15 residues. The V end was cut by 0 bases, the J end by 7 bases, with 15 bases between. CDR3 bases: TGTGCCAGCAGCCAAGAGTGGCCAGGGACGGGTGAAGCTTTCTTT. This translates into CASSQEWPGTGEAFF.

The J gene is TRBJ1-2, the V gene TRBV9, with D uncertain. CDR1 and CDR2 (germline): SGDLS, YYNGEE. There are 13 residues in the CDR3. Between the trimmed V and J ends, which lost 3 bases and 2 bases, there was a span of 8 bases. The CDR3 nucleotides read TGTGCCAGCAGCGCAGACGTAAACTATGGCTACACCTTC. Translating gives CASSADVNYGYTF.

This clonotype was observed a few times. The CDR3 DNA is TGTGCCAGTAGTATTGGAGGGGTTCGCACCGGGGAGCTGTTTTTT. Translating gives CASSIGGVRTGELFF. V gene TRBV19 combines with J gene TRBJ2-2; D might be TRBD2 (6 bases). V was pared by 3 bases and J by 4 bases, with 12 bases between. CDR3 size: 15 residues. Germline V gene sequence: CDR1 LNHDA, CDR2 SQIVND (reference sequence).

The J gene is TRBJ1-2, the V gene TRBV4-2, with a weak D call TRBD1 (6 bases). The CDR3 runs to 16 residues. Germline V lookup: CDR1 LGHNA, CDR2 YNFKEQ. Trimming took 1 base from V and 4 from J, leaving 16 bases between them. The CDR3 DNA follows: TGTGCCAGCAGCCAAGTTAATTCGGGACAAGCCTATGGCTACACCTTC. This gives the protein CASSQVNSGQAYGYTF.

The V and J genes are TRBV5-4 and TRBJ2-5; D is perhaps TRBD1 or TRBD2 (6 bases each). From germline, CDR1 is SGHNT and CDR2 YYREEE (reference sequence). The CDR3 contains 14 residues. Trimming shortened V by 4 bases and J by 1 base, and 11 bases separated the two germline ends. The CDR3 sequence: CASSPGDTQETQYF. The CDR3 region has the DNA TGTGCCAGCAGCCCGGGGGACACCCAAGAGACCCAGTACTTC.

This clonotype was observed at least ten times. The V and J genes are TRBV7-9 and TRBJ2-7; D is uncertain. Trimming cost V 5 bases and J 0 bases, with 14 bases left between them. The CDR3 loop spans 15 amino acids. CDR1 is SEHNR, CDR2 FQNEAQ, per germline (reference sequence). Written as DNA, the CDR3 is TGTGCCAGCAGCCGGACCGGCCCCCACTCCTACGAGCAGTACGTC. Protein: CASSRTGPHSYEQYV.

The J gene is TRBJ1-2, the V gene TRBV14; 8 nucleotides match TRBD1. Trimming removed 0 bases from V and 7 bases from J; junction bases left unmatched: 10. Germline loops: CDR1 SGHDN, CDR2 FVKESK. CDR3 length: 16 amino acids. CDR3 sequence: CASSQDRTGWRVGYTF. In nucleotides, the CDR3 is TGTGCCAGCAGCCAAGACCGGACAGGGTGGAGGGTTGGCTACACCTTC.

This clonotype was recorded at least ten times. The chain combines TRBV6-5 with TRBJ1-5; 7 bases match TRBD1. The CDR3 has 17 amino acids. J was trimmed by 3 bases and V by 4 bases; bases with no gene match: 12. CDR1 and CDR2 from the germline V gene are MNHEY and SVGAGI. DNA for the CDR3: TGTGCCAGCAGTTCCTCCGGGACAGTAGCGTCCAATCAGCCCCAGCATTTT. Protein sequence: CASSSSGTVASNQPQHF.

This sequence joins TRBV18 and TRBJ2-3; 10 positions agree with TRBD2. This CDR3 has 15 residues. Trimming at V came to 4 bases and at J to 1 base, leaving 2 bases not matched to a gene. Germline V gene lookup returns CDR1 KGHSH and CDR2 LQKENI. The CDR3 region is CASSQLAGRTDTQYF. DNA of the CDR3: TGTGCCAGCTCACAACTAGCGGGGCGCACAGATACGCAGTATTTT. The complete variable domain, with remaining parts taken from reference TRBV18 and TRBJ2-3, reads NAGVMQNPRHLVRRRGQEARLRCSPMKGHSHVYWYRQLPEEGLKFMVYLQKENIIDESGMPKERFSAEFPKEGPSILRIQQVVRGDSAAYFCASSQLAGRTDTQYFGPGTRLTVL.

This clonotype was seen only a few times. The chain is built from TRBV7-8 and TRBJ2-7, with 7 bases identical to TRBD1. CDR3 length: 14 amino acids. Trimming took 3 bases from V and 5 from J; bases not matched to a gene: 7. Germline V gives CDR1 SGHVS, CDR2 FQNEAQ. The CDR3 loop reads CASSFLGQSHEQYF. CDR3 in DNA: TGTGCCAGCAGCTTCCTGGGACAGTCCCACGAGCAGTACTTC.

This clonotype was seen at least ten times. This chain uses TRBV10-3 with TRBJ1-1, with a tentative D call TRBD1 (6 bases). CDR3 length: 14 amino acids. The germline V and J ends were trimmed by 2 bases and 2 bases, with 9 bases remaining between them. Germline CDR1 and CDR2: ENHRY and SYGVKD. CDR3 amino acids: CAISEDRSNTEAFF. The CDR3 DNA sequence: TGTGCCATCAGTGAGGACAGGAGTAACACTGAAGCTTTCTTT.

This clonotype was seen at least ten times. The V call is TRBV10-3, the J call TRBJ1-1; D ambiguous. Trimming took 4 bases from V and 6 from J, leaving 9 bases between them. CDR1 ENHRY and CDR2 SYGVKD come from the germline V gene. The CDR3 extends over 12 amino acids. The DNA for the CDR3 is TGTGCCATCAGTGGAGTCGGCGCTGAAGCTTTCTTT. Translation gives CAISGVGAEAFF.

Only a few counts were recorded for this clonotype. The chain has TRBV5-5 and TRBJ1-4; 9 positions agree with TRBD1. This CDR3 is built from 16 residues. Germline CDR1 reads SGHKS; CDR2 reads YYEKEE (reference sequence). Trimming took 2 bases from V and 6 from J; bases not matched to a gene: 8. As DNA, the CDR3 is TGTGCCAGCAGCTTAGTACAGGGGGCGTTGGATGAAAAACTGTTTTTT. Encoded protein: CASSLVQGALDEKLFF. The full variable domain, its missing parts supplied by reference TRBV5-5 and TRBJ1-4, is DAGVTQSPTHLIKTRGQQVTLRCSPISGHKSVSWYQQVLGQGPQFIFQYYEKEERGRGNFPDRFSARQFPNYSSELNVNALLLGDSALYLCASSLVQGALDEKLFFGSGTQLSVL.

V usage is TRBV20-1 and J usage is TRBJ2-3; D gene ambiguous. This CDR3 comprises 14 residues. Trimming took off 3 bases at V and 0 bases at J, with 10 bases between the two ends. Per the germline V gene, CDR1 is DFQATT and CDR2 is SNEGSKA (reference sequence). CDR3 amino acids: CSASWVGSTDTQYF. The CDR3 DNA sequence: TGCAGTGCTAGCTGGGTCGGTAGCACAGATACGCAGTATTTT.

In this sample, this clonotype turned up a few times. The chain links TRBV7-2 to TRBJ2-1; 12 bases are shared with TRBD2. Germline V lookup: CDR1 SGHTA, CDR2 FQGNSA. With V trimmed by 4 bases and J by 4 bases, 5 bases remained unmatched. This CDR3 has 16 amino acids. The DNA for the CDR3 is TGTGCCAGCAGCTCCCGGGGACTAGCGGGTTACAATGAGCAGTTCTTC. Its protein product is CASSSRGLAGYNEQFF. Combining the CDR3 with reference TRBV7-2 and TRBJ2-1 gives the whole variable domain GAGVSQSPSNKVTEKGKDVELRCDPISGHTALYWYRQSLGQGLEFLIYFQGNSAPDKSGLPSDRFSAERTGGSVSTLTIQRTQQEDSAVYLCASSSRGLAGYNEQFFGPGTRLTVL.

This clonotype occurred many times. The chain carries TRBV7-6 and TRBJ2-1, with 8 bases identical to TRBD2. This CDR3 is built from 14 residues. The V gene end was trimmed by 3 bases and the J gene end by 8 bases; junction bases not matched to a gene: 6. CDR1 is SGHVS and CDR2 is FNYEAQ in the germline V gene. The CDR3 nucleotides are TGTGCCAGCAGCTTCGGCGGGGGGTTGGATGAGCAGTTCTTC. It is translated as CASSFGGGLDEQFF. The full variable domain, rest sourced from reference TRBV7-6 and TRBJ2-1, is GAGVSQSPRYKVTKRGQDVALRCDPISGHVSLYWYRQALGQGPEFLTYFNYEAQQDKSGLPNDRFSAERPEGSISTLTIQRTEQRDSAMYRCASSFGGGLDEQFFGPGTRLTVL.

This chain connects TRBV11-2 to TRBJ2-2; D gene ambiguous. Between the trimmed V and J ends, which lost 5 bases and 2 bases, there was a span of 12 bases. The CDR3 is made up of 15 amino acids. Germline lookup yields CDR1 SGHAT and CDR2 FQNNGV. CDR3 protein: CASSAPHANTGELFF. As DNA, the CDR3 is TGTGCCAGCAGCGCCCCCCACGCTAACACCGGGGAGCTGTTTTTT.

This clonotype was detected ten times or more. The V call is TRBV10-3, the J call TRBJ2-7; D remains ambiguous. Trimming cost V 9 bases and J 4 bases, with 10 bases left between them. CDR3 length equals 11 residues. Per the germline V gene, CDR1 is ENHRY and CDR2 is SYGVKD. CDR3 region: CAIGGAYEQYV. The CDR3 region has the DNA TGTGCCATAGGCGGTGCATACGAGCAGTACGTC.

This clonotype was detected a few times. The chain employs TRBV7-2 and TRBJ2-1, with 13 bases aligning to TRBD2. Unmatched junction bases numbered 3, after V lost 4 bases and J lost 6 bases. The CDR3 spans 15 residues. The germline V gene encodes CDR1 SGHTA and CDR2 FQGNSA. This CDR3 reads CASSSWTSGGNEQFF. In DNA, the CDR3 is TGTGCCAGCAGCTCGTGGACTAGCGGGGGCAATGAGCAGTTCTTC.

This clonotype showed up just a few times. The rearrangement links TRBV4-2 to TRBJ1-1; a possible D gene is TRBD1 (6 bases). The V and J ends lost 0 bases and 7 bases respectively, with 12 bases between them. The CDR3 covers 14 residues. Germline CDR1 LGHNA, CDR2 YNFKEQ. Here the CDR3 DNA reads TGTGCCAGCAGCCAAGAAGGGGGGTTTGGTGAAGCTTTCTTT. Encoded protein: CASSQEGGFGEAFF.

Regarding this clonotype: A read error may account for a junction end that differs from germline. V usage is TRBV13 and J usage is TRBJ2-7; D could derive from TRBD1 or TRBD2 (6 bases each). The CDR3 covers 12 residues. Germline CDR1 is PRHDT and CDR2 is FYEKMQ (reference sequence). The CDR3 nucleotides read TGTGCCAGCAGCGTAGGGGGGCAGGAGCAGTACTTC. Its translation: CASSVGGQEQYF.

This clonotype was found many times. The V gene is TRBV4-3, the J gene TRBJ1-1; D is undetermined. Trimming removed 0 bases at V and 0 bases at J, with 14 bases between. The CDR3 is made up of 17 amino acids. Germline V CDR1 and CDR2: LGHNA, YSLEER. CDR3 coding DNA: TGCGCCAGCAGCCAAGACATTAGCGGACCGCTGAACACTGAAGCTTTCTTT. Amino acids: CASSQDISGPLNTEAFF.

This clonotype appeared many times. The J gene is TRBJ2-2, the V gene TRBV5-1, with D perhaps given as TRBD1 or TRBD2 (5 bases each). CDR3 length equals 13 residues. The V end lost 5 bases, the J end lost 3 bases, and 8 bases lay between the germline ends. The germline V gene encodes CDR1 SGHRS and CDR2 YFSETQ. The CDR3 DNA is TGCGCCAGCAGAAGGGGAGACACCGGGGAGCTGTTTTTT. It codes for CASRRGDTGELFF. Filled out from reference TRBV5-1 and TRBJ2-2, the complete variable domain reads KAGVTQTPRYLIKTRGQQVTLSCSPISGHRSVSWYQQTPGQGLQFLFEYFSETQRNKGNFPGRFSGRQFSNSRSEMNVSTLELGDSALYLCASRRGDTGELFFGEGSRLTVL.

This clonotype was recorded many times. The chain combines TRBV4-3 with TRBJ2-5, with D perhaps matching TRBD2 (7 bases). The germline V and J ends were trimmed by 0 bases and 5 bases, with 13 bases remaining between them. The CDR3 runs to 15 residues. Per germline, CDR1 LGHNA and CDR2 YSLEER. For the CDR3, the DNA is TGCGCCAGCAGCCAAGATTACGGGGGGCTCGAGACCCAGTACTTC. It translates to CASSQDYGGLETQYF.

This clonotype was observed a few times. The chain has TRBV11-2 and TRBJ1-2; D gene ambiguous. Germline values: CDR1 SGHAT, CDR2 FQNNGV. The V gene lost 5 bases and the J gene lost 3 bases, with 10 bases spanning the gap. CDR3 length: 13 amino acids. The CDR3 bases are TGTGCCAGCAGCGCCCCACGTGACTATGGCTACACCTTC. The encoded protein is CASSAPRDYGYTF.

The genes are TRBV6-5 and TRBJ2-4; D might be TRBD2 (5 bases). Trimming left V 4 bases short and J 2 bases short, with 12 bases between. The CDR3 contains 15 residues. Germline V gives CDR1 MNHEY, CDR2 SVGAGI. This CDR3 is CASSFRRGTKNIQYF. The CDR3 region has the DNA TGTGCCAGCAGTTTCAGGAGAGGGACCAAAAACATTCAGTACTTC.

This CDR3 reads CASSISGVTEAFF. In DNA, the CDR3 is TGTGCCAGTAGTATATCCGGGGTCACTGAAGCTTTCTTT. The chain joins TRBV19 to TRBJ1-1; no firm D call. CDR1 is LNHDA, CDR2 SQIVND, per germline (reference sequence). This CDR3 has 13 amino acids. V was clipped by 2 bases and J by 4 bases, with 8 bases between them.

The chain is built from TRBV27 and TRBJ2-2, with unresolved D. This CDR3 region has 12 residues. CDR1 and CDR2 (germline): MNHEY, SMNVEV (reference sequence). V was shortened by 3 bases and J by 3 bases, with 2 bases between the two germline ends. Here the CDR3 reads CASSFYTGELFF. DNA of the CDR3: TGTGCCAGCAGTTTCTACACCGGGGAGCTGTTTTTT.

V is TRBV7-2 and J is TRBJ2-7; possible D gene TRBD2, 6 bases. This CDR3 region has 16 residues. Trimming shortened V by 1 base and J by 3 bases, and 16 bases separated the two germline ends. Germline values: CDR1 SGHTA, CDR2 FQGNSA. As DNA, the CDR3 is TGTGCCAGCAGCTTAGAGGGTTGGGGACTGAGCTACGAGCAGTACGTC. This sequence encodes CASSLEGWGLSYEQYV.